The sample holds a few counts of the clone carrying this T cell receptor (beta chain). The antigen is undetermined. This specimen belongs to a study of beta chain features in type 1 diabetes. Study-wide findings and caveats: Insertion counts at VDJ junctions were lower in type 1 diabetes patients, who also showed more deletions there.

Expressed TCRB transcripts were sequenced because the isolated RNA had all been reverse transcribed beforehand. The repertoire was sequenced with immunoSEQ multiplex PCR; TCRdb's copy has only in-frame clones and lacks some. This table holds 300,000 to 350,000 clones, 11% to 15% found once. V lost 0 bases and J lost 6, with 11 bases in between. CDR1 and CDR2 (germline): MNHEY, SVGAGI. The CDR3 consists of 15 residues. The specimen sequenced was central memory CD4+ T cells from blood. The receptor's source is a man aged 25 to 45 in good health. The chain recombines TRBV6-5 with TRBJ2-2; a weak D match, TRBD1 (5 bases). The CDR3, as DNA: TGTGCCAGCAGTTACTCGGGGCAGATACCCGGGGAGCTGTTTTTT. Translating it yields CASSYSGQIPGELFF.